A selection of T cell receptor beta chains follows, all from one sample in a study of identical twins. TCRdb re-called the 5' RACE reads through MiXCR, storing one row per CDR3 protein. Here the sample spans fewer than 900,000 distinct CDR3 sequences, over 20% being singletons. This same sample was also part of a study on T cells expressing NK-cell markers.

The sample consisted of PBMCs. The receptors derive from a woman aged 18-35 years in good health. Each CDR3 is given with its conserved first and last residue. A D gene is named only where the DNA matches it firmly. A row's size may be missing; if present it is once, few, many or a size class.

v_gene	d_gene	j_gene	abundance	CDR3nt	CDR3aa
TRBV12-3/TRBV12-4	NA	TRBJ1-6	many	TGTGCCAGCAGTTTAGGTGGGAGTTCACCCCTCCACTTT	CASSLGGSSPLHF
TRBV7-3	NA	TRBJ2-3	few	TGTGCCAGCAGCCCTACAAGGGGTGCGGCAGACACAGATACGCAGTATTTT	CASSPTRGAADTDTQYF
TRBV20-1	TRBD2	TRBJ2-7	many	TGCAGTGCTAGAGATCTAGCGGGAGGGCCGTACGAGCAGTACTTC	CSARDLAGGPYEQYF
TRBV29-1	NA	TRBJ1-1	NA	TGCAGCGTTGATCCGGGGGGGGCTGAAGCTTTCTTT	CSVDPGGAEAFF
TRBV20-1	NA	TRBJ1-5	few	TGCAGTGCTACAAAGGACAGAAACAATCAGCCCCAGCATTTT	CSATKDRNNQPQHF
TRBV9	NA	TRBJ2-3	few	TGTGCCAGCAGCGTAGAGGATCCCGATACGCAGTATTTT	CASSVEDPDTQYF
TRBV7-2	NA	TRBJ2-7	NA	TGTGCCAGCAGCTTATCGCTCGTCGATTCCTCAAGCTCCTACGAGCAGTACTTC	CASSLSLVDSSSSYEQYF
TRBV11-1	TRBD2	TRBJ2-7	few	TGTGCCAGCAGCATCGCCACCATAGCGGGGGGGCCCCACGAGCAGTACTTC	CASSIATIAGGPHEQYF
TRBV25-1	NA	TRBJ1-1	few	TGTGCCAGCAGCCCATCCCGACAGAACACTGAAGCTTTCTTT	CASSPSRQNTEAFF
TRBV20-1	NA	TRBJ2-6	NA	TGCAGTGCTACCTCCTGGGGCCAGGTCAACGTCCTGACTTTC	CSATSWGQVNVLTF
TRBV3-1	NA	TRBJ1-5	NA	TGTGCCAGCAGTCGAAGCAATAGCAATCAGCCCCAGCATTTT	CASSRSNSNQPQHF
TRBV12-3/TRBV12-4	NA	TRBJ1-1	few	TGTGCCAGCACCCGGACCCGTGAAGCTTTCTTT	CASTRTREAFF
TRBV29-1	NA	TRBJ2-3	many	TGCAGCGCCACAGGGCTTAGCACAGATACGCAGTATTTT	CSATGLSTDTQYF
TRBV5-1	TRBD1	TRBJ1-2	NA	TGCGCCAGCATGCCCTGGACAGGGGATGGCTACACCTTC	CASMPWTGDGYTF
TRBV20-1	TRBD2	TRBJ2-1	NA	TGCAGTGCTAGGTCATTTGGGACTAATTCCCTCGATGAGCAGTTCTTC	CSARSFGTNSLDEQFF
TRBV20-1	NA	TRBJ1-2	NA	TGCAGTGCTAGTCCGGTACTCTATGAAGGCTACACCTTC	CSASPVLYEGYTF
TRBV7-9	TRBD2	TRBJ2-1	NA	TGTGCCAGCAGCTTGCGAGCGGGAGGATCCAATGAGCAGTTCTTC	CASSLRAGGSNEQFF
TRBV12-3/TRBV12-4	TRBD1	TRBJ1-3	NA	TGTGCCAGCAGTTCCGGACAGGGGATCTCTGGAAACACCATATATTTT	CASSSGQGISGNTIYF
TRBV25-1	NA	TRBJ2-4	few	TGTGCCAGCAGACAGGCCGGGGGAAAGAGGTACTTC	CASRQAGGKRYF
TRBV29-1	TRBD2	TRBJ2-2	once	TGCAGCTTCGGGAGACTAGCGGGGGATACGGTCGGGGAGCTGTTTTTT	CSFGRLAGDTVGELFF
TRBV6-2/TRBV6-3	NA	TRBJ2-7	few	TGTGCCAGCAGCCTCATGAGTTATGAGCAGTACTTC	CASSLMSYEQYF
TRBV10-3	NA	TRBJ2-3	few	TGTGCCTCACTCTCCGCGGATACGCAGTATTTT	CASLSADTQYF
TRBV29-1	TRBD1	TRBJ2-2	many	TGCAGCGTGAAAAGGACAGGAATCAGCGGGGAGCTGTTTTTT	CSVKRTGISGELFF
TRBV7-9	NA	TRBJ2-7	many	TGTGCCAGCAGCCTGGACAGTCACGAGCAGTACTTC	CASSLDSHEQYF
TRBV12-3/TRBV12-4	NA	TRBJ2-1	few	TGTGCCAGCAGCCCCTTTCGGGGGTACAATGAGCAGTTCTTC	CASSPFRGYNEQFF
TRBV20-1	TRBD2	TRBJ2-2	NA	TGCAGTGCTAGAGTCGGTCTAGCGGGGACCGGGGAGCTGTTTTTT	CSARVGLAGTGELFF
TRBV19	NA	TRBJ1-1	NA	TGTGCCAGTAGTATCCGGGGATTGAACACTGAAGCTTTCTTT	CASSIRGLNTEAFF
TRBV12-3/TRBV12-4	TRBD1	TRBJ1-2	many	TGTGCCAGCAGGATGACAGGGGCGGACTATGGCTACACCTTC	CASRMTGADYGYTF
TRBV5-1	NA	TRBJ2-1	NA	TGCGCCAGCAGTTACACAGAGAGGTATGAGCAGTTCTTC	CASSYTERYEQFF
TRBV6-1	NA	TRBJ1-1	many	TGTGCCAGTGAAGGGGAGGGGAACACTGAAGCTTTCTTT	CASEGEGNTEAFF
TRBV29-1	NA	TRBJ1-5	few	TGCAGCGTGGCCACTGACAGGCCCAATCAGCCCCAGCATTTT	CSVATDRPNQPQHF
TRBV29-1	NA	TRBJ2-1	NA	TGCAGCGCACTGTGGGGAAATGAGCAGTTCTTC	CSALWGNEQFF
TRBV10-3	TRBD1	TRBJ1-4	NA	TGTGCCACCAGGACCACAGGGGGTCACGAAAAACTGTTTTTT	CATRTTGGHEKLFF
TRBV27	TRBD1	TRBJ1-2	few	TGTGCCAGCAGCTACAGCCGGGGACAGGGGTTCTATGGCTACACCTTC	CASSYSRGQGFYGYTF
TRBV10-1	TRBD2	TRBJ2-3	NA	TGCGCCAGCAGTGGAGCGGGAGGCACAGATACGCAGTATTTT	CASSGAGGTDTQYF